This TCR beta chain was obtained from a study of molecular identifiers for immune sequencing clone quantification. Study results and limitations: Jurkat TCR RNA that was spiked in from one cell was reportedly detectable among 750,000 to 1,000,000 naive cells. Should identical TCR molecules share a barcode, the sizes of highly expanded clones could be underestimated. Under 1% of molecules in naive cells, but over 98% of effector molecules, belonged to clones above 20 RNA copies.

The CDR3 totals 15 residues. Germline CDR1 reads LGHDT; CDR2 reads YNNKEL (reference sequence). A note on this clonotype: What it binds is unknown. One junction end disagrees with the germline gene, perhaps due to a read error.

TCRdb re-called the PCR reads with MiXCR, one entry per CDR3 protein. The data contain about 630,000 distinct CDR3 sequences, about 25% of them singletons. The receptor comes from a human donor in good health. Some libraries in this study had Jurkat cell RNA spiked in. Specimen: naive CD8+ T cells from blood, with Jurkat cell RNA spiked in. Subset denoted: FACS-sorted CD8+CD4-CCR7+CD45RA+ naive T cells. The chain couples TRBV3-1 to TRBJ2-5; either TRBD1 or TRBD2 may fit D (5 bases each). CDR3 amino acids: CASSQIRGNQATQYF. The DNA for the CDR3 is TGTGCCAGCAGCCAAATCCGGGGCAACCAAGCGACCCAGTACTTC.